This T cell receptor beta chain was sequenced for a study of CD8 T cells in Susac syndrome. V lost 6 bases and J lost 4; bases outside the gene matches: 8. CDR3 length equals 16 residues. Sequencing of TCR beta was performed on blood CD8+ T cells and on blood CD4+ T cells. The multiple sclerosis controls were treatment-naive patients with relapsing-remitting disease that was stable or active. Negative isolation yielded the CD8+ and CD4+ T cells, while FACS enriched the TEMRA cells. Reverse transcription used roughly 0.5 to 1 ug RNA and random hexamers. Amplification of TCR beta CDR3 used immunoSEQ multiplex PCR across 54 Vbeta and 13 Jbeta. TCRdb ran MiXCR on the immunoSEQ multiplex PCR reads and lists one entry per CDR3 protein. The sample has around 170,000 distinct CDR3 sequences; 85% to 95% are singletons.

Sequenced: CD8+ T cells from PBMCs. This sequence was found in a human donor with multiple sclerosis. V is TRBV12-3 or TRBV12-4 and J is TRBJ2-3; TRBD2 agrees at 12 bases. Here the CDR3 DNA reads TGTGCCAGCAGCACCCGACGACTAGCGGGGGCAGATACGCAGTATTTT. This sequence encodes CASSTRRLAGADTQYF.